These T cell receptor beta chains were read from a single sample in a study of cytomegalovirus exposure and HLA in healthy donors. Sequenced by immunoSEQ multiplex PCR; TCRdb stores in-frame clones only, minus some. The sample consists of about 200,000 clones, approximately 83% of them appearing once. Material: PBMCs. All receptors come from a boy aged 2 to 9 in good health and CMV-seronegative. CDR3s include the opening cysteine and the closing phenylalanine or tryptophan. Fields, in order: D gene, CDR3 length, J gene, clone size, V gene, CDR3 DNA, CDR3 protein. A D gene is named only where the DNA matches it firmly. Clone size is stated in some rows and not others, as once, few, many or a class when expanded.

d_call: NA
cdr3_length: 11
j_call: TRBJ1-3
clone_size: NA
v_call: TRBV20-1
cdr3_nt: TGCAGTGCTAGTACAGGAAACACCATATATTTT
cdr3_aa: CSASTGNTIYF

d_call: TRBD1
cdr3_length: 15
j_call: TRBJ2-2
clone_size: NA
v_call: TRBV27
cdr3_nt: TGTGCCAGCACACCGGGACAGGGACGCACCGGGGAGCTGTTTTTT
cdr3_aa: CASTPGQGRTGELFF

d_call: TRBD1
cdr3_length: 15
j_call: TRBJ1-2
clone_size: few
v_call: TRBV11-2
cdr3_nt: TGTGCCAGCAGCTTAGAGGGACAGTCCTACTATGGCTACACCTTC
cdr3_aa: CASSLEGQSYYGYTF

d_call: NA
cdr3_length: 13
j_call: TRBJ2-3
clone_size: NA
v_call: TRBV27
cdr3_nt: TGTGCCAGCAGTGTACGGGTCCAAGATACGCAGTATTTT
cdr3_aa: CASSVRVQDTQYF

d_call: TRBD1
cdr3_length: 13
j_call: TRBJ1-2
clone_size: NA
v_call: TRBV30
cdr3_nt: TGTGCCTGGAGCCAGGACAGGCATGATGGCTACACCTTC
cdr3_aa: CAWSQDRHDGYTF

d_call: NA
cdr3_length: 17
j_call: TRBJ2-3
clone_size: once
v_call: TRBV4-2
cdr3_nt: TGTGCCAGCAGCCAATCCCTTTCGGGCGCCAGGAGGGATACGCAGTATTTT
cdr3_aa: CASSQSLSGARRDTQYF

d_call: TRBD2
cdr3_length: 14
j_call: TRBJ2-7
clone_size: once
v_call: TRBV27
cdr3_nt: TGTGCCAGCGGAACCAGACTAGCGGGGATCTCGCAGTACTTC
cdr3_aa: CASGTRLAGISQYF

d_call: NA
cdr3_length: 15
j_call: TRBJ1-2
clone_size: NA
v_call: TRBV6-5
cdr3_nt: TGTGCCAGCAGTTACTCGCTCGCGGGGGACTATGGCTACACCTTC
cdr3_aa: CASSYSLAGDYGYTF

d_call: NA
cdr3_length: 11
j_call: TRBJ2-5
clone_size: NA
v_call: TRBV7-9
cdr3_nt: TGTGCCAGCAGCTCCGGAGAGACCCAGTACTTC
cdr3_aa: CASSSGETQYF

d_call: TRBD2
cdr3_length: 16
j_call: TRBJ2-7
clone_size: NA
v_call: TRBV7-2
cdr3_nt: TGTGCCAGCAGCTCTACACGGCTAGCGGGGGCCTACGAGCAGTACTTC
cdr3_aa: CASSSTRLAGAYEQYF

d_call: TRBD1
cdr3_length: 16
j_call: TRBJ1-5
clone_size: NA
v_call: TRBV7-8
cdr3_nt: TGTGCCAGCAGTTCTACGACAGGGGTCCTAAATCAGCCCCAGCATTTT
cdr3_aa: CASSSTTGVLNQPQHF

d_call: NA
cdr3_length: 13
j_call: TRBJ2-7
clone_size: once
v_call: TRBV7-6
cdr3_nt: TGTGCCAGCAGCTCGCCGGACGGAGGCGAGCAGTACTTC
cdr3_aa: CASSSPDGGEQYF

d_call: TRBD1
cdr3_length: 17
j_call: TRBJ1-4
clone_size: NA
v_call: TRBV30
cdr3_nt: TGTGCCTGGAGAGGGCAGGGGGCGCTTTCGGATGGTGAAAAACTGTTTTTT
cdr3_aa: CAWRGQGALSDGEKLFF

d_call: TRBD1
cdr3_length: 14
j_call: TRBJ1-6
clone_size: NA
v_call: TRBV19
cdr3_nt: TGTGCCAGTATCTCGACAGGGGGAAATTCACCCCTCCACTTT
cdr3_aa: CASISTGGNSPLHF

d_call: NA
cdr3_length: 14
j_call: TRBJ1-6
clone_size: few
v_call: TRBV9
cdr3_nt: TGTGCCAGCAGCGTACTACAGGGCAATTCACCCCTCCACTTT
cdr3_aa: CASSVLQGNSPLHF

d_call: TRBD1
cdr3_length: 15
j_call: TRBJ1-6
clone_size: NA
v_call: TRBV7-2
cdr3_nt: TGTGCCAGCAGCTTAGGACAGGGGGGGAATTCACCCCTCCACTTT
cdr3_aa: CASSLGQGGNSPLHF

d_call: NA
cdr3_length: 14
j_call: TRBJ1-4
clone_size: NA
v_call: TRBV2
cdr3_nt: TGTGCCAGCAGGAAGGGAGGAACTAATGAAAAACTGTTTTTT
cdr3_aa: CASRKGGTNEKLFF

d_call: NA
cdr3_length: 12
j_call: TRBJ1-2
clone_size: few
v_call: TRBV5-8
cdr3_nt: TGTGCCAGCAGCCCCGACAGGACGGGCTACACCTTC
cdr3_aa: CASSPDRTGYTF

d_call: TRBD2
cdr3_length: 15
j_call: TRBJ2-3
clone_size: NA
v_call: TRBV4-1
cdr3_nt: TGCGCCAGCAGCGATCGGACTAGCGGATTATATACGCAGTATTTT
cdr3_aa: CASSDRTSGLYTQYF

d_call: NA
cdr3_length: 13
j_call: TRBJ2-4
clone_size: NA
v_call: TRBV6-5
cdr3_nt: TGTGCCAGCAGAAGGGGGTCTGGGCACATTCAGTACTTC
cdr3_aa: CASRRGSGHIQYF

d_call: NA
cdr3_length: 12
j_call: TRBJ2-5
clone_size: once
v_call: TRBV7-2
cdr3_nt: TGTGCCAGCAGCTTATACAGGGAGACCCAGTACTTC
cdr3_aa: CASSLYRETQYF

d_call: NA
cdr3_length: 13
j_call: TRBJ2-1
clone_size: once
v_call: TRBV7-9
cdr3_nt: TGTGCCAGCAGCCGATCGGCCGGGGGTGAGCAGTTCTTC
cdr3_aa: CASSRSAGGEQFF

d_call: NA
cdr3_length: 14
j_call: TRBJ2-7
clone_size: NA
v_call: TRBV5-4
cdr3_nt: TGTGCCAGCAGCGTCGGGACTCACTCCTACGAGCAGTACTTC
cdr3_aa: CASSVGTHSYEQYF

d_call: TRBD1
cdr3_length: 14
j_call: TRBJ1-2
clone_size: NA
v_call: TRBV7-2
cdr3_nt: TGTGCCAGCAGCTTACCGGGACAGCCGAATGGCTACACCTTC
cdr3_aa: CASSLPGQPNGYTF

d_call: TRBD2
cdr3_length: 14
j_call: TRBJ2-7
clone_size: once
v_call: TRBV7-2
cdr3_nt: TGTGCCAGCAGCTTACCGGGCGGGGGGGCAGGGCAGTACTTC
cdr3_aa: CASSLPGGGAGQYF

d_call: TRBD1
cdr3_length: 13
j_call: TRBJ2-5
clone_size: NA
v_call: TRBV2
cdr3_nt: TGTGCCAGCAGTGGGGACAGCCAAGAGACCCAGTACTTC
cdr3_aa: CASSGDSQETQYF

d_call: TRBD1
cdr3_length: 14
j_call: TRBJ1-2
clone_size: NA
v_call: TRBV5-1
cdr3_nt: TGCGCCAGCAGTCCGCCAGGGGGCATTGGGGGCTACACCTTC
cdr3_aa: CASSPPGGIGGYTF

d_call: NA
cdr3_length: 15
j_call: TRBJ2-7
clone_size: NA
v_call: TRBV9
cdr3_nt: TGTGCCAGCAGCGCTACAGGGAAGCCCTCCTACGAGCAGTACTTC
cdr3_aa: CASSATGKPSYEQYF

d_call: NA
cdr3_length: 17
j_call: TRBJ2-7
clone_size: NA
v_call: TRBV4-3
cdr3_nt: TGCGCCAGCAGCCAAGATTATAGTTTAGGACAGTCCTACGAGCAGTACTTC
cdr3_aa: CASSQDYSLGQSYEQYF

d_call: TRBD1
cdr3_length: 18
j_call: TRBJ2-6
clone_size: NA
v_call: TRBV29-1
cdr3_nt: TGCAGCGTTGAACTAAGGGACAGTTCAAGCTCTGGGGCCAACGCCCTGACTTTC
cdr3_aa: CSVELRDSSSSGANALTF

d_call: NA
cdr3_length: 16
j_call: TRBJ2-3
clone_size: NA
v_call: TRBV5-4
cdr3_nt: TGTGCCAGCAGTTCCCCTCCGGGACAAGACACAGATACGCAGTATTTT
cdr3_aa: CASSSPPGQDTDTQYF

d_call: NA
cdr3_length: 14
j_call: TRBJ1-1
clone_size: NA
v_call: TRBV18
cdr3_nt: TGTGCCAGCTCACCGTGGTACTTGAACACTGAAGCTTTCTTT
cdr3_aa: CASSPWYLNTEAFF

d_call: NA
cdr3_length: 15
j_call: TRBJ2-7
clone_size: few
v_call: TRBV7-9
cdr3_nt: TGTGCCAGCAGCTGGGGAGGGGGAAGGTCCTACGAGCAGTACTTC
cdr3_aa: CASSWGGGRSYEQYF

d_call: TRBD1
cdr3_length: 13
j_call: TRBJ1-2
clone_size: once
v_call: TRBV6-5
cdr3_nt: TGTGCCAGCAGCTTGGACAGGGCCTATGGCTACACCTTC
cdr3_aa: CASSLDRAYGYTF

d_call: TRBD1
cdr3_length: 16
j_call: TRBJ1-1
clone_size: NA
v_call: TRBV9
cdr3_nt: TGTGCCAGCAGCGTTCATCGGACAGGGGATAACACTGAAGCTTTCTTT
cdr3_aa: CASSVHRTGDNTEAFF

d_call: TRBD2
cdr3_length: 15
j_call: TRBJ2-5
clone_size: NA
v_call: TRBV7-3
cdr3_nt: TGTGCCAGCAGCCTACGGCGGGGGGCCCCGGAGACCCAGTACTTC
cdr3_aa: CASSLRRGAPETQYF

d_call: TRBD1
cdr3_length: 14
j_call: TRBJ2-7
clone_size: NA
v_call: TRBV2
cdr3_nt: TGTGCCAGCAGTGTCGGGACAGGAGCCTACGAGCAGTACTTC
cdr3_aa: CASSVGTGAYEQYF

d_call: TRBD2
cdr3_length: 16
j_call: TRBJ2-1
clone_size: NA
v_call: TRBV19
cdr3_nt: TGTGCCAGTAGTATAGATCAGGACGGGGGGAACAATGAGCAGTTCTTC
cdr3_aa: CASSIDQDGGNNEQFF

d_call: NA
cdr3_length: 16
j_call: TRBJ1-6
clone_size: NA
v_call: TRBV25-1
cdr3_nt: TGTGCCAGCAGTGAACTCCCACAGGCACTAAATTCACCCCTCCACTTT
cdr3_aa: CASSELPQALNSPLHF

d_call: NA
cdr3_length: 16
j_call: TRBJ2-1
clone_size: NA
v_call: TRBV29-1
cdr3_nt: TGCAGCGTGGCCCTACGGCGGGGGCCCCTTAAGTCTGAGCAGTTCTTC
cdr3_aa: CSVALRRGPLKSEQFF

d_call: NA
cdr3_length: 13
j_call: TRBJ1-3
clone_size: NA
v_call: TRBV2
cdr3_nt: TGTGCCAGCAGTGGACACTCTGGAAACACCATATATTTT
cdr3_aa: CASSGHSGNTIYF

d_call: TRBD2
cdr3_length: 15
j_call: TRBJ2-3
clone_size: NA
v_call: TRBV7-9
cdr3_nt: TGTGCCGTCCCGCGCGGGACTAGCGGGACAGATACGCAGTATTTT
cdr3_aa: CAVPRGTSGTDTQYF

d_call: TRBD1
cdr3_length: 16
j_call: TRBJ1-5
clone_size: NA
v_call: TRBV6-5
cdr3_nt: TGTGCCAGCAGTTTCGAGGGACAGGCGGATTATCAGCCCCAGCATTTT
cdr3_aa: CASSFEGQADYQPQHF

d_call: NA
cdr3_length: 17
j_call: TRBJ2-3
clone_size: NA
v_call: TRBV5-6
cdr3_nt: TGTGCCAGCAGCTTGGGAAGGCGGCACATTAGCACAGATACGCAGTATTTT
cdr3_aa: CASSLGRRHISTDTQYF

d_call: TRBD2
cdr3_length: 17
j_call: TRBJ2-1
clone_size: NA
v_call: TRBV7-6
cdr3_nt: TGTGCCAGCAGCTCCTATTCTAGCGGGGGGGCCTACAATGAGCAGTTCTTC
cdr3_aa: CASSSYSSGGAYNEQFF

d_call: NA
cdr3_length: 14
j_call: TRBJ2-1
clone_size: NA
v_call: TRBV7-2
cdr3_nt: TGTGCCAGCACAGGGGCCCCTTCCTACAATGAGCAGTTCTTC
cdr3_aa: CASTGAPSYNEQFF